Listed below are T cell receptor beta chains from one sample, sequenced in a study of blood T cell repertoires in COVID-19. Measured with immunoSEQ multiplex PCR; TCRdb has only the in-frame clones, and not every one. The table records about 440,000 clones, about 90% of them present only once. Sample: PBMCs or T cells enriched from blood (not recorded which). The receptors stem from a woman aged 18-29 years with acute COVID-19. CDR3s include the opening cysteine and the closing phenylalanine or tryptophan. A D gene is named only where the DNA matches it firmly. Clone size appears in some rows only: once, few, many, or a class for an expanded clone.

clone size	D gene	V gene	J gene	CDR3 DNA	CDR3 protein
NA	NA	TRBV7-2	TRBJ2-3	TGTGCCAGCAGCTTAGCCCCTCTAGCGACTAGCACAGATACGCAGTATTTT	CASSLAPLATSTDTQYF
NA	TRBD2	TRBV4-3	TRBJ2-1	TGCGCCAGCAGCCAAGAGAGGGGCGGGAGGGCATACAATGAGCAGTTCTTC	CASSQERGGRAYNEQFF
NA	TRBD1	TRBV14	TRBJ2-5	TGTGCCAGCAGCCAACAACAGGGGTGGACCCAGTACTTC	CASSQQQGWTQYF
NA	TRBD2	TRBV4-1	TRBJ2-2	TGCGCCAGCAGCCAACCATCAGCGGGGGGGAACACCGGGGAGCTGTTTTTT	CASSQPSAGGNTGELFF
once	TRBD1	TRBV27	TRBJ2-2	TGTGCCAGCAGTCGACCGACAGGGGCTATTACCGGGGAGCTGTTTTTT	CASSRPTGAITGELFF
NA	NA	TRBV11-3	TRBJ1-1	TGTGCCAGCTCTAGGGGCCCGGCAAACACTGAAGCTTTCTTT	CASSRGPANTEAFF
NA	NA	TRBV18	TRBJ2-7	TGTGCCAGCTCACGCCGGGAAACCTACGAGCAGTACTTC	CASSRRETYEQYF
NA	NA	TRBV29-1	TRBJ2-5	TGCAGCGTTGAAGGAGCGGGAGAGACCCAGTACTTC	CSVEGAGETQYF
NA	TRBD1	TRBV7-8	TRBJ1-4	TGTGCCAGCAGCCCCGGGACAGACCTTGAAAAACTGTTTTTT	CASSPGTDLEKLFF
NA	NA	TRBV12-3/TRBV12-4	TRBJ1-6	TGTGCCAACAGTCGGTCCTATAATTCACCCCTCCACTTT	CANSRSYNSPLHF
NA	NA	TRBV4-1	TRBJ2-7	TGCGCCAGCAGCCAAGCCGTTGGGGGCCCCTACGAGCAGTACTTC	CASSQAVGGPYEQYF
NA	NA	TRBV6-5	TRBJ2-5	TGTGCCAGCATGAATGAGTTCTTAGAGACCCAGTACTTC	CASMNEFLETQYF
NA	TRBD2	TRBV6-1	TRBJ2-7	TGTGCCAGCAGTGAAGGACGACTAGCGGTCTACGAGCAGTACTTC	CASSEGRLAVYEQYF
NA	NA	TRBV4-3	TRBJ2-1	TGCGCCAGCAGCCCCAGAGGCGGGCTATACAATGAGCAGTTCTTC	CASSPRGGLYNEQFF
NA	NA	TRBV27	TRBJ1-1	TGTGCCAGCAGATACACAGGGATTACTGAAGCTTTCTTT	CASRYTGITEAFF
NA	TRBD1	TRBV7-8	TRBJ1-5	TGTGCCAGCAGCAAAGACGGGACAGGGAGGTGGCAGCCCCAGCATTTT	CASSKDGTGRWQPQHF
few	NA	TRBV11-2	TRBJ1-3	TGTGCCAGCAGCTTAGTCTCCGGGACAAGCGGAAACACCATATATTTT	CASSLVSGTSGNTIYF
NA	TRBD2	TRBV5-4	TRBJ2-1	TGTGCCAGCCAACCCCTAGTAGCGGGAGGGATTCGGAATGAGCAGTTCTTC	CASQPLVAGGIRNEQFF
NA	NA	TRBV11-2	TRBJ2-5	TGTGCCAGCAGTCGATTTGGACAGCACCAAGAGACCCAGTACTTC	CASSRFGQHQETQYF
NA	NA	TRBV7-2	TRBJ2-6	TGTGCCAGCAGCTTAGGGCAGGGGTCTGGGGCCAACGTCCTGACTTTC	CASSLGQGSGANVLTF
NA	NA	TRBV7-2	TRBJ2-7	TGTGCCAGCAGCTGGGGGGTTATCTACGAGCAGTACTTC	CASSWGVIYEQYF
few	NA	TRBV12-2	TRBJ1-1	TGTACCATAATAGCCAACACTGAAGCTTTCTTT	CTIIANTEAFF
NA	TRBD1	TRBV4-3	TRBJ2-6	TGCGCCAGCAGCCAAAAAACAGGGGTTGGGATGTCTGGGGCCAACGTCCTGACTTTC	CASSQKTGVGMSGANVLTF
NA	NA	TRBV18	TRBJ1-1	TGTGCCAGCTCAGGGACACAGAACACTGAAGCTTTCTTT	CASSGTQNTEAFF
once	NA	TRBV9	TRBJ1-1	TGTGCCAGCAGATCGGGGAAAAACACTGAAGCTTTCTTT	CASRSGKNTEAFF
NA	NA	TRBV7-2	TRBJ2-5	TGTGCCAGCAGCTTACCAGGGCAAGAGACCCAGTACTTC	CASSLPGQETQYF
NA	TRBD2	TRBV7-2	TRBJ2-7	TGTGCCAGCAGCCCCCTAGCGGGGGGGACCTACGAGCAGTACTTC	CASSPLAGGTYEQYF
once	NA	TRBV19	TRBJ1-5	TGTGCCAGTAGCCGACAGGTTAAGGGCAATCAGCCCCAGCATTTT	CASSRQVKGNQPQHF
NA	TRBD1	TRBV9	TRBJ1-1	TGTGCCGGCGGACAGGGATTGAACACTGAAGCTTTCTTT	CAGGQGLNTEAFF
once	NA	TRBV9	TRBJ1-2	TGTGCCAGCAGCCCCACTAACAGGGCGGACTATGGCTACACCTTC	CASSPTNRADYGYTF
NA	TRBD1	TRBV5-6	TRBJ2-7	TGTGCCAGCCAAACAACAGGGGTCTCCTACGAGCAGTACTTC	CASQTTGVSYEQYF
once	TRBD1	TRBV12-3/TRBV12-4	TRBJ1-3	TGTGCCAGCGGACAGGGCCGAAACACCATATATTTT	CASGQGRNTIYF
NA	TRBD2	TRBV7-2	TRBJ2-3	TGTGCCAGCAGCTTAGCCGGGACTAGCGGGAGTGCAGATACGCAGTATTTT	CASSLAGTSGSADTQYF
NA	NA	TRBV28	TRBJ1-6	TGTGCCAGCAGTCAAGACGATATACAGTATAATTCACCCCTCCACTTT	CASSQDDIQYNSPLHF
NA	TRBD1	TRBV6-1	TRBJ1-2	TGTGCCAGCAGTGATGATCAGGGGGCAGGTGGCTACACCTTC	CASSDDQGAGGYTF
few	NA	TRBV7-9	TRBJ1-1	TGTGCCAGCAGCTTATCGGGGAGGAACACTGAAGCTTTCTTT	CASSLSGRNTEAFF
NA	NA	TRBV19	TRBJ2-3	TGTGCCAGTAGTATAGATCGGCAGGGGAGCACAGATACGCAGTATTTT	CASSIDRQGSTDTQYF
few	NA	TRBV28	TRBJ1-4	TGTGCCAGCGGTTCGGACTATACTTTT	CASGSDYTF
NA	NA	TRBV20-1	TRBJ2-5	TGCAGTGCTAGTGGAAATCGGGGGGCAGACTTC	CSASGNRGADF
NA	TRBD1	TRBV12-3/TRBV12-4	TRBJ1-2	TGTGCCAGCAGTCCCGACAGGGTAGGTGGCTACACCTTC	CASSPDRVGGYTF
NA	TRBD1	TRBV15	TRBJ1-1	TGTGCCACCACCCCAAACAGGGGGCTGGGCACTGAAGCTTTCTTT	CATTPNRGLGTEAFF
NA	NA	TRBV29-1	TRBJ2-6	TGCAGCGTCAGGGGGGCCGGGGCCAACGTCCTGACTTTC	CSVRGAGANVLTF
NA	NA	TRBV10-3	TRBJ1-1	TGTGCCATCAGTGAAATAAGGCGGAGGGGTGAAGCTTTCTTT	CAISEIRRRGEAFF
NA	NA	TRBV27	TRBJ1-2	TGTGCCAGCAGTTCCCGCGGGGTCCCAAACTATGGCTACACCTTC	CASSSRGVPNYGYTF
NA	NA	TRBV5-5	TRBJ1-5	TGTGCCAGCAGCTTTACCGGGGGGTTAAACAATCAGCCCCAGCATTTT	CASSFTGGLNNQPQHF
many	NA	TRBV30	TRBJ2-1	TGTGCCTGGAGCTATTACAATGAGCAGTTCTTC	CAWSYYNEQFF
NA	TRBD1	TRBV29-1	TRBJ2-5	TGCAGCGTTGACCCCAGCAGGGGGCGGGAGACCCAGTACTTC	CSVDPSRGRETQYF
NA	NA	TRBV2	TRBJ1-1	TGTGCCAGCAGACGGATCGGGGTTGGCACTGAAGCTTTCTTT	CASRRIGVGTEAFF